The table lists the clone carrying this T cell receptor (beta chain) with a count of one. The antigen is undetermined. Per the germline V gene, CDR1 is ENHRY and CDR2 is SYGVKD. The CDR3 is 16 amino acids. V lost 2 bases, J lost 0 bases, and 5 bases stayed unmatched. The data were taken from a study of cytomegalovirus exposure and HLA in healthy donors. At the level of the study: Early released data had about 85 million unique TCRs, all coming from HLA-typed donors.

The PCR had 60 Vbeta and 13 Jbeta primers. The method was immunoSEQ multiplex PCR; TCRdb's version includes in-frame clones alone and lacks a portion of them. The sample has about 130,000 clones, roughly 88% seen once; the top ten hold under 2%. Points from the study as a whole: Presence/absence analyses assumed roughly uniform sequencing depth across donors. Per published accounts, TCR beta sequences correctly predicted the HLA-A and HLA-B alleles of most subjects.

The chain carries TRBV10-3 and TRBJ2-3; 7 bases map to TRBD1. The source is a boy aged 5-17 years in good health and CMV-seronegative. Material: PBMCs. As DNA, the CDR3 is TGTGCCATCAGTGAGAGACCGGGACAGAGCACAGATACGCAGTATTTT. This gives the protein CAISERPGQSTDTQYF.